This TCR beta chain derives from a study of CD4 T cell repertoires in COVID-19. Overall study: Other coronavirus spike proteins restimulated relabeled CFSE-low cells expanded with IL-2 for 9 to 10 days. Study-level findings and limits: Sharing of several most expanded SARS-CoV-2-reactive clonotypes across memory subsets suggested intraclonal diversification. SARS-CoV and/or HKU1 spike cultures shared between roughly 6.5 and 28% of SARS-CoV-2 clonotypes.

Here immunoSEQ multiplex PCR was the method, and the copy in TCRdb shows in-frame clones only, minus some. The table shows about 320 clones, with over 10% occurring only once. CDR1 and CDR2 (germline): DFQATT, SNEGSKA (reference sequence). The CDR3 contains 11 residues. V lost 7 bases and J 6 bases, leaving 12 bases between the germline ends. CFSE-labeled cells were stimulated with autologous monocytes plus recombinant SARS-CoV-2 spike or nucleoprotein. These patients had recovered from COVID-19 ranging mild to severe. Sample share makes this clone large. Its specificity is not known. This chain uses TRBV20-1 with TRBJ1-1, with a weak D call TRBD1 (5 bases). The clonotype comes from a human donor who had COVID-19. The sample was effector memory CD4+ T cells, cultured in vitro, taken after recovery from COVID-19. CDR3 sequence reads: CSGLPGPEAFF. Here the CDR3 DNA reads TGCAGTGGCCTCCCGGGGCCTGAAGCTTTCTTT.